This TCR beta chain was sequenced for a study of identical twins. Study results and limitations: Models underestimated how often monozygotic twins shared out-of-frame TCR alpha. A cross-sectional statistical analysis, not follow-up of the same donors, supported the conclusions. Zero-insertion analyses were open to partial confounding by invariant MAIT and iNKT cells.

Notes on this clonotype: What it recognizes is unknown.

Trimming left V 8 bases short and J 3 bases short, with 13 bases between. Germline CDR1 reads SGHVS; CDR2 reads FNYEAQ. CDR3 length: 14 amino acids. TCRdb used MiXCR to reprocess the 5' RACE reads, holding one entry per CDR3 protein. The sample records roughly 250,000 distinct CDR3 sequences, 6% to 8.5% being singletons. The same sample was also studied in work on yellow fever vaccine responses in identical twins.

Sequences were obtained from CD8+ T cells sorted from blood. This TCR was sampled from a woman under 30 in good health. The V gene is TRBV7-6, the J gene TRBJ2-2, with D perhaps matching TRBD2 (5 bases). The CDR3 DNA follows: TGTGCCAGCTCCGGGCCCGGGGACACCGGGGAGCTGTTTTTT. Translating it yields CASSGPGDTGELFF. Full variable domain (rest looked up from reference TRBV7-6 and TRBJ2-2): GAGVSQSPRYKVTKRGQDVALRCDPISGHVSLYWYRQALGQGPEFLTYFNYEAQQDKSGLPNDRFSAERPEGSISTLTIQRTEQRDSAMYRCASSGPGDTGELFFGEGSRLTVL.